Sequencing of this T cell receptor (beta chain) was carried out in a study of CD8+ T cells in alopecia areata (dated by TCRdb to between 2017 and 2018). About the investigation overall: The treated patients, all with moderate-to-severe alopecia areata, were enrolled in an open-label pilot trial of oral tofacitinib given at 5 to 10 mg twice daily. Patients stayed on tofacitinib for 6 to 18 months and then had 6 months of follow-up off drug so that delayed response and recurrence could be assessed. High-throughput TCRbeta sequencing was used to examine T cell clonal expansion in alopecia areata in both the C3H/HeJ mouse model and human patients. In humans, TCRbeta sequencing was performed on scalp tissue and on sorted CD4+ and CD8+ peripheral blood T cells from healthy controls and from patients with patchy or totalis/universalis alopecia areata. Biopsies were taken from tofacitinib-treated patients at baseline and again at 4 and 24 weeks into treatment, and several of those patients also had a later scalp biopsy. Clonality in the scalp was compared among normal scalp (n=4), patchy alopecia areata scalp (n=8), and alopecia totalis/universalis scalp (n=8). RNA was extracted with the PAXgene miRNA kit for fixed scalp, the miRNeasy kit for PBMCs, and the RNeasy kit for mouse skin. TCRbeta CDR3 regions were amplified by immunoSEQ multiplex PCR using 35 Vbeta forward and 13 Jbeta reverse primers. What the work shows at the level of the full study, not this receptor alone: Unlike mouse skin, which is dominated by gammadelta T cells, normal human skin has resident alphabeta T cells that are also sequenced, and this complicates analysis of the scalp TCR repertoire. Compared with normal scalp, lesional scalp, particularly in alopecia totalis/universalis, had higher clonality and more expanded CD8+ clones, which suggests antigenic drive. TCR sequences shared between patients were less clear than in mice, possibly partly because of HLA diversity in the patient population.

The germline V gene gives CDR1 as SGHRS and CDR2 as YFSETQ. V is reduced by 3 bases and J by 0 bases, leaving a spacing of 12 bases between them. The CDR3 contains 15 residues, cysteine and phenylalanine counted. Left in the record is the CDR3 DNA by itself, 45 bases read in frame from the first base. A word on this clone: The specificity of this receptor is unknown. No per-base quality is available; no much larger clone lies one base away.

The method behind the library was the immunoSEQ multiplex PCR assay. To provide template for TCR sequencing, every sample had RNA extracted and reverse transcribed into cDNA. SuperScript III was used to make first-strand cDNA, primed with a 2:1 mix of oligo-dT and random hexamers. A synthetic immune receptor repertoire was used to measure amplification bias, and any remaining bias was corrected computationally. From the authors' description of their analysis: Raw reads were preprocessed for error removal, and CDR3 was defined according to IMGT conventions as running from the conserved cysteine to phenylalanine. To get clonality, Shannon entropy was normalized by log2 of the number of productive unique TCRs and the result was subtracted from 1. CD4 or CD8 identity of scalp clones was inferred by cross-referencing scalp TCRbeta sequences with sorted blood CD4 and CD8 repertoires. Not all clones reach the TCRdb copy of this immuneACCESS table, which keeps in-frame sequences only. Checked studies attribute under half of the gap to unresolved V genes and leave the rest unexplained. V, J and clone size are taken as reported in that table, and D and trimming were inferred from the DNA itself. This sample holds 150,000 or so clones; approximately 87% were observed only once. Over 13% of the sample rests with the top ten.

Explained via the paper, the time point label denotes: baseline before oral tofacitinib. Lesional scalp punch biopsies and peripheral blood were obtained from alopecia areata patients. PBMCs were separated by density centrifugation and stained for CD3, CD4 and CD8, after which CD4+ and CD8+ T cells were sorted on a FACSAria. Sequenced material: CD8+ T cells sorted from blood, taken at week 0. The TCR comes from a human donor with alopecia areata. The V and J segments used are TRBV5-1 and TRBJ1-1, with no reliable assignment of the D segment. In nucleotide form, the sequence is TGCGCCAGCAGCTCGGATGGGGATTTGAACACTGAAGCTTTCTTT. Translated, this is CASSSDGDLNTEAFF.